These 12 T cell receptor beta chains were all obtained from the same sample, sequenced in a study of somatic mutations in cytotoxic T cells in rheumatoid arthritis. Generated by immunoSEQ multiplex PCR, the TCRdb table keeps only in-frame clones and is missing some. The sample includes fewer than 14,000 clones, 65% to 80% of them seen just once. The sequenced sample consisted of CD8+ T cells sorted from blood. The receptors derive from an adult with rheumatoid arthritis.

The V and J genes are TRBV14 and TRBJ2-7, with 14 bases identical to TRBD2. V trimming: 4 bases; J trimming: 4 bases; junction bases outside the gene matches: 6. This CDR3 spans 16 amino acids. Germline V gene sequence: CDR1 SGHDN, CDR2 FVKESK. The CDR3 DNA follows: TGTGCCAGCAGCCCATGGACTAGCGGGGGGCAATACGAGCAGTACTTC. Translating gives CASSPWTSGGQYEQYF.

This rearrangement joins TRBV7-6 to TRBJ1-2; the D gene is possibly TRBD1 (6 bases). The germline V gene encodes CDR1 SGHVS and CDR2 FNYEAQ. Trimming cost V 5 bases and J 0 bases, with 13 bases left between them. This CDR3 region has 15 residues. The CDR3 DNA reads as TGTGCCAGCAGCCCCGGACAGAGAGCTAACTATGGCTACACCTTC. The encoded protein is CASSPGQRANYGYTF.

CDR3 region: CASSQGAVRGETQYF. In DNA form, the CDR3 reads TGCGCCAGCAGCCAAGGCGCTGTAAGGGGGGAGACCCAGTACTTC. J is TRBJ2-5 and V is TRBV4-3; D may be TRBD1 (6 bases). Germline V lookup: CDR1 LGHNA, CDR2 YSLEER. The CDR3 length is 15 residues. V shed 1 base and J shed 5 bases, with 14 bases lying between them.

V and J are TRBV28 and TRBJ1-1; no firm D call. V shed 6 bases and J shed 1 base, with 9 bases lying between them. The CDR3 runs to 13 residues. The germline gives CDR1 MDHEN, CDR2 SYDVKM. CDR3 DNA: TGTGCCAGCAGCCTACGGGAGAACACTGAAGCTTTCTTT. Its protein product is CASSLRENTEAFF.

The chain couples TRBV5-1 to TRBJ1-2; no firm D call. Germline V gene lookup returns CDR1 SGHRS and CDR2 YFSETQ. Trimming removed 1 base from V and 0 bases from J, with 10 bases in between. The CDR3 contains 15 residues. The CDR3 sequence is CASSLSDGANYGYTF. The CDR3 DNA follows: TGCGCCAGCAGCTTGTCGGACGGAGCTAACTATGGCTACACCTTC.

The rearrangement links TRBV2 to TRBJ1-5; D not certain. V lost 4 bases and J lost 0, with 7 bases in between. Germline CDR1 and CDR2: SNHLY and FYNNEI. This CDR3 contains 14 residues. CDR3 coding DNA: TGTGCCAGCAGTGGTTTGGATAGCAATCAGCCCCAGCATTTT. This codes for CASSGLDSNQPQHF.

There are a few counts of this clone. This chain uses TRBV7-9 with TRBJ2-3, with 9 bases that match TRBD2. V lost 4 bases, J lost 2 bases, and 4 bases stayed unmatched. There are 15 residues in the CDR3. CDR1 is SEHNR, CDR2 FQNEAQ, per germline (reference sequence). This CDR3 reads CASSSGLALTDTQYF. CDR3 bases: TGTGCCAGCAGCTCGGGACTAGCCCTCACAGATACGCAGTATTTT.

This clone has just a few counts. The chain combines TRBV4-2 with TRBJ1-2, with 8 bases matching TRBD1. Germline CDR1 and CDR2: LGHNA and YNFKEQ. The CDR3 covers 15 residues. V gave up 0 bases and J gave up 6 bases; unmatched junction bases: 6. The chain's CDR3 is CASSQDLTGGNGYTF. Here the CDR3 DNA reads TGTGCCAGCAGCCAAGATCTAACAGGGGGAAATGGCTACACCTTC.

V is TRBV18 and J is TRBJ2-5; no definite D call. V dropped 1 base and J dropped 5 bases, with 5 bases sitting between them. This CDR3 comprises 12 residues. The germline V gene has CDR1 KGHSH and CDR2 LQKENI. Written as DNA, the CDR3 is TGTGCCAGCTCACCACTTTTTGAGACCCAGTACTTC. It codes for CASSPLFETQYF.

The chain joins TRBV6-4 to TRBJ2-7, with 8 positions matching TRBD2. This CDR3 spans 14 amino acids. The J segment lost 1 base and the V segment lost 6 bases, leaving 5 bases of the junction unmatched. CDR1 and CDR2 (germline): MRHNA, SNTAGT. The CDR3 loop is CASSVSGESYEQYF. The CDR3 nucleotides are TGTGCCAGCAGCGTTAGCGGGGAGTCCTACGAGCAGTACTTC.

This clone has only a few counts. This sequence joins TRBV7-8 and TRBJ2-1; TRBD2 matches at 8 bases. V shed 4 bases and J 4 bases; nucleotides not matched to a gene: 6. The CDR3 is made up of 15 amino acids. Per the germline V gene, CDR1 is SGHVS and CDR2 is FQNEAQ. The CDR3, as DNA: TGTGCCAGCAGCTACCATAGCGGGGAGTACAATGAGCAGTTCTTC. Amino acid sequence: CASSYHSGEYNEQFF.

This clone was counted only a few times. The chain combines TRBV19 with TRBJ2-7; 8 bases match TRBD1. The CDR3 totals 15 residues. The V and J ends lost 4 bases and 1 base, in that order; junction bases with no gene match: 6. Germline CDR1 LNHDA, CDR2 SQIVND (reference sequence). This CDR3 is CASSNQDRASYEQYF. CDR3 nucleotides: TGTGCCAGTAGTAACCAGGACAGGGCTTCCTACGAGCAGTACTTC.